These 8 T cell receptor beta chains originate from one sample sequenced in a study of blood T cell repertoires in COVID-19. Measured with immunoSEQ multiplex PCR; TCRdb has only the in-frame clones, and not every one. The table includes fewer than 300,000 clones, roughly 90% detected once. Sequencing was done on a sample of PBMCs or T cells enriched from blood (not recorded which). Source of these receptors: a woman in her 30s who had recovered from COVID-19.

V gene TRBV2 combines with J gene TRBJ2-7, with 8 bases that match TRBD2. This CDR3 has 19 residues. Per the germline V gene, CDR1 is SNHLY and CDR2 is FYNNEI. V trimming: 6 bases; J trimming: 1 base; junction bases outside the gene matches: 20. CDR3 coding DNA: TGTGCCAGCAGCGGACCCGCGGGGGGAGTGGGCGGCCCTTCCTACGAGCAGTACTTC. Residues: CASSGPAGGVGGPSYEQYF.

The chain is built from TRBV4-1 and TRBJ2-7; a possible D gene is TRBD2 (6 bases). From germline, CDR1 is MGHRA and CDR2 YSYEKL. The CDR3 length is 15 residues. The V end lost 1 base, the J end lost 3 bases, and 13 bases lay between the germline ends. CDR3 sequence (DNA): TGCGCCAGCAGCCAAGTGGGGGGTAAGGACTACGAGCAGTACTTC. It is translated as CASSQVGGKDYEQYF.

This clone was seen once. The gene calls are TRBV28 and TRBJ2-7, with 9 bases lining up with TRBD2. The CDR3 runs 12 residues. Trimming at V came to 8 bases and at J to 3 bases, leaving 2 bases not matched to a gene. CDR1 and CDR2 from the germline V gene are MDHEN and SYDVKM. The CDR3 here is CASQREVYEQYF. The DNA for the CDR3 is TGTGCCAGCCAGCGGGAGGTCTACGAGCAGTACTTC.

The chain has TRBV4-1 and TRBJ1-5; 8 nucleotides line up with TRBD1. V trimming: 5 bases; J trimming: 2 bases; junction bases outside the gene matches: 5. CDR3 size: 15 residues. CDR1 and CDR2 from the germline V gene are MGHRA and YSYEKL. This chain's CDR3 is CASSYQGAGNQPQHF. The CDR3 region has the DNA TGCGCCAGCAGCTACCAGGGGGCCGGCAATCAGCCCCAGCATTTT.

This clone was recorded once. The chain employs TRBV6-5 and TRBJ1-1, with D hard to call. CDR3 size: 10 residues. Germline CDR1 MNHEY, CDR2 SVGAGI. Trimming removed 7 bases at V and 6 bases at J, with 6 bases between. The CDR3: CASTQAEAFF. DNA for the CDR3: TGTGCCAGCACGCAGGCTGAAGCTTTCTTT.

This chain joins TRBV5-4 and TRBJ1-6; D is ambiguous. The CDR3 runs to 14 residues. The V gene's germline CDR1 is SGHNT and CDR2 YYREEE (reference sequence). V gave up 5 bases and J gave up 7 bases, with 13 bases separating them. CDR3 residues: CASSYGVGNSPLHF. The CDR3 DNA reads as TGTGCCAGCAGTTACGGGGTGGGAAATTCACCCCTCCACTTT.

The rearrangement joins TRBV24-1 to TRBJ2-1; 8 bases are a match to TRBD2. From germline, CDR1 is KGHDR and CDR2 SFDVKD. V shed 2 bases and J 4 bases; nucleotides not matched to a gene: 3. There are 15 residues in the CDR3. The CDR3 is CATSDSGLVYNEQFF. DNA of the CDR3: TGTGCCACCAGTGATTCGGGACTAGTTTACAATGAGCAGTTCTTC.

The V and J genes are TRBV11-3 and TRBJ2-7; 8 bases are a match to TRBD1. This CDR3 has 12 amino acids. The germline CDR1 and CDR2 sequences are SGHNT and YENEEA. V shed 5 bases and J 5 bases; nucleotides not matched to a gene: 2. CDR3 loop: CASSKTGDEQYF. The CDR3 DNA sequence: TGTGCCAGCAGCAAGACAGGGGACGAGCAGTACTTC.